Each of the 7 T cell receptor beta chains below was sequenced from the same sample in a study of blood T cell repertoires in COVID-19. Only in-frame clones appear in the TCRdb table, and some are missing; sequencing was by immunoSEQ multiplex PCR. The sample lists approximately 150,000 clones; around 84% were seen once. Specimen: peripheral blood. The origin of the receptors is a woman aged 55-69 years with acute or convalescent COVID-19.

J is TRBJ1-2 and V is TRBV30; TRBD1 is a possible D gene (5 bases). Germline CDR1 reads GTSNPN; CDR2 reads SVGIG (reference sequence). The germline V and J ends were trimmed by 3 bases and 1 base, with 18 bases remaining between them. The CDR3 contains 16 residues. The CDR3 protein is CAWSFSLTAHNYGYTF. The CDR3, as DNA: TGTGCCTGGAGCTTTTCGTTGACAGCCCATAACTATGGCTACACCTTC.

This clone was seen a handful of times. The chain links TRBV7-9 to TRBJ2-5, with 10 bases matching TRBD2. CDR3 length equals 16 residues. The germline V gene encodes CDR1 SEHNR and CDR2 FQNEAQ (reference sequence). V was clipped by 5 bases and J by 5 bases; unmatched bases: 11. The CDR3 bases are TGTGCCAGCAGCCATACTTTTACTAGCGGGAACGAGACCCAGTACTTC. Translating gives CASSHTFTSGNETQYF.

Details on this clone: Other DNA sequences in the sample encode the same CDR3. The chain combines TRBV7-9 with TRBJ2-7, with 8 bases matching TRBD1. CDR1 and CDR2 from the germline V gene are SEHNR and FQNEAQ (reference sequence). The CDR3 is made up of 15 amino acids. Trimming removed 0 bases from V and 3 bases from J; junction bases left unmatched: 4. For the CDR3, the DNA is TGTGCCAGCAGCTTAGCCCGGACAGGGTACTACGAGCAGTACTTC. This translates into CASSLARTGYYEQYF.

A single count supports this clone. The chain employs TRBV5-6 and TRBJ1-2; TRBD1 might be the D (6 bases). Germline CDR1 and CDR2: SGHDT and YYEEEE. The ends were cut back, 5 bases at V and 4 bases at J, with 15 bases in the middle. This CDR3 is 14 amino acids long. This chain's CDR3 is CASRTRGGGYGYTF. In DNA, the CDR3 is TGTGCCAGCAGGACGAGGGGAGGGGGCTATGGCTACACCTTC.

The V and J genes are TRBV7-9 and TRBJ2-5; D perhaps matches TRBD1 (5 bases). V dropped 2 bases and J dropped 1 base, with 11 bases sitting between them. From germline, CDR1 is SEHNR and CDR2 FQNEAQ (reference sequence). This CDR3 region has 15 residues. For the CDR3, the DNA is TGTGCCAGCAGCTTAAGGGCAGGGTCCCAAGAGACCCAGTACTTC. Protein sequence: CASSLRAGSQETQYF.

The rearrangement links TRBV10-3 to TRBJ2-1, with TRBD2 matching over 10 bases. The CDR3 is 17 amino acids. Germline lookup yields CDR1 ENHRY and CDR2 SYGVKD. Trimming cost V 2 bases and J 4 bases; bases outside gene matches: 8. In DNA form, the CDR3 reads TGTGCCATCAGTGAGACTAGCGGGGAGCTGGGTTACAATGAGCAGTTCTTC. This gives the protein CAISETSGELGYNEQFF.

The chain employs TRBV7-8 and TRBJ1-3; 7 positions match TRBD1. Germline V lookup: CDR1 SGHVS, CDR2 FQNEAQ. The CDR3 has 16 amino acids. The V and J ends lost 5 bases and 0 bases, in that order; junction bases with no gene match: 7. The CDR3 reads CASSSETGSSGNTIYF. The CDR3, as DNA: TGTGCCAGCAGCAGCGAGACAGGGAGCTCTGGAAACACCATATATTTT.